This entry describes one TCR beta chain. Antigen unknown. With 4 bases removed from V and 4 bases from J, the gap between germline ends came to 13 bases. The germline CDR1 and CDR2 sequences are SGHAT and FQDESV (reference sequence). This CDR3 has 14 amino acids. Samples held roughly 0.85-10 million cryopreserved PBMC before DNA extraction. At the survey level, the v3.0 immunoSEQ assay was run. Sequencing was directed toward 40,000-50,000 T-cell genomes in each sample. Sequenced by immunoSEQ multiplex PCR; TCRdb stores in-frame clones only, minus some. Of about 25,000 clones in the sample, 70% to 90% were seen once. The data originate from a study of long-term antiretroviral therapy in people with HIV. Notes on the study in general: Blood specimens, gathered between about 2004 and 2017, were possibly obtained under older ART regimens. Increased diversity was seen after ART, yet it remained lower than in transplant donor controls.

The TCR was taken from a man between 45 and 60 years old with HIV. Sequencing was performed on unsorted PBMCs, taken 1.2 years after starting antiretroviral therapy. This chain connects TRBV11-1 to TRBJ1-1; D is possibly TRBD1 (5 bases). CDR3 in amino acids: CASSSGGRGTEAFF. The CDR3 coding sequence is TGTGCCAGCAGCTCCGGGGGTCGAGGCACTGAAGCTTTCTTT.